This TCR beta chain comes out of a study of PD-1 blockade in classical Hodgkin lymphoma (TCRdb year 2020). Study-wide context: Nivolumab dosing was 3 mg/kg intravenously every 2 weeks, continuing until either disease progression or unacceptable toxicity. A peripheral blood immune signature of response to PD-1 blockade in classical Hodgkin lymphoma was defined using TCR beta sequencing and CyTOF.

Here is what the overall study found, with its caveats: The study was limited to a single clinical trial cohort, and causes of repertoire differences, possibly disease activity or prior therapy, remained undefined. Among trial patients, those achieving complete response had baseline diversity similar to that of newly diagnosed patients, while diversity was significantly lower in partial responders and progressors. Patients starting nivolumab less than 1 year after ASCT had lower diversity and were excluded from later analyses to avoid confounding by immune reconstitution. Baseline TCR diversity was reported as lower in newly diagnosed patients than in healthy donors, and lower still in relapsed/refractory patients. CD4+ but not CD8+ TCR diversity rose significantly by C4D1 (p=0.0027 vs p=0.16), most apparent in complete responders (p=0.02).

The sample's time point label, decoded: cycle 4 day 1 (C4D1), after more than five weeks of nivolumab. Relapse after autologous stem cell transplantation had occurred in all trial patients, and cohorts A, B and C were distinguished by prior brentuximab vedotin exposure. The trial cohort comprised 56 patients with relapsed/refractory classical Hodgkin lymphoma whose best overall responses were complete response, partial response or progressive disease. In the multi-cohort phase II CheckMate 205 trial, trial patients received single-agent nivolumab. An independent review committee assessed best overall response using the 2007 International Working Group response criteria. PBMCs from the trial were collected at three points: immediately before nivolumab initiation (C1D1), and during therapy at cycle 2 day 1 and cycle 4 day 1. Peripheral blood was collected in 8 mL Vacutainer Cell Preparation Tubes, from which PBMCs were isolated by centrifugation and then cryopreserved.

The Qiagen DNeasy kit was used to extract genomic DNA both from unsorted PBMCs and from the negatively selected CD4+ and CD8+ fractions. TCR beta CDR3 regions were amplified by immunoSEQ multiplex PCR using primers annealing to V and J segments. Amplification bias was minimized using a synthetic immune receptor repertoire, and residual bias was removed computationally after sequencing. The published analysis was carried out like this. Custom Python scripts were used to quantify repertoire diversity as the Shannon entropy index. The unsorted, CD4+ and CD8+ repertoires were each analyzed separately, with the exception of combined analyses, where CD4+ and CD8+ sequences were merged in silico. Clonal expansion was defined as a frequency increase of at least 2-fold after treatment compared with C1D1, and clones undetected at baseline were assigned a pseudocount of 0.5. Singleton clones were defined as clones with 0 or 1 copy at C1D1, and non-singleton clones were defined as clones with 2 or more copies. Clones expanded in unsorted samples were annotated as CD4+, CD8+ or unknown by matching protein sequences in sorted samples from the same patient. Diversity changes from C1D1 to C4D1 were tested in paired samples using Wilcoxon tests. TCRdb provides this immuneACCESS table in a form limited to in-frame rearrangements. Some clones are lacking; in checked studies, under half of them reflect an unresolved V gene, and why the rest are absent is not known. V and J calls and clone size are given by that table; D and trimming were obtained from the DNA. In all, the sample holds over 20,000 clones, and 65% to 80% of those were seen once. The top ten clonotypes cover roughly 27% of the sample.

A word on this clone: Its target antigen remains unknown. No per-base quality is available; no much larger clone lies one base away.

The material sequenced was peripheral blood mononuclear cells (PBMCs), taken before the fourth cycle of nivolumab. This clonotype was obtained from a human donor with classical Hodgkin lymphoma.

The CDR3 loop reads CASRLAGGRETQYF. The DNA is TGTGCCAGCAGATTAGCGGGGGGGAGAGAGACCCAGTACTTC. The V gene is TRBV6-5 and the J gene is TRBJ2-5, with 11 bases matching TRBD2. CDR1 and CDR2, per the germline V gene, are MNHEY and SVGAGI. Germline trimming: 6 bases from V, 4 bases from J; junction bases outside gene matches: 4. Reading from cysteine to phenylalanine, the CDR3 counts 14 amino acids. Only the CDR3 portion is preserved as DNA: 42 bases, with reading frame beginning at the first base.